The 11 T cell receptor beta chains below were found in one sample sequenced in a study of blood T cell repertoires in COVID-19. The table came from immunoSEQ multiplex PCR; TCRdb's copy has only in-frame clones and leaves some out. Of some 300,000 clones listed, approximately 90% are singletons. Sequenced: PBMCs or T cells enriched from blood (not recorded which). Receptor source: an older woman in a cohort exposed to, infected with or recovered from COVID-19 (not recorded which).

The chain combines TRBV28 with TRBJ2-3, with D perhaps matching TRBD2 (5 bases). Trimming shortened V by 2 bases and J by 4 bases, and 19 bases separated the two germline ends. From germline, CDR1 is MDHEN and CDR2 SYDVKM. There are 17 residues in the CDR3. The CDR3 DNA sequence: TGTGCCAGCAGTTTAAGAGGGCTTAGTACGGGTTCAGATACGCAGTATTTT. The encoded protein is CASSLRGLSTGSDTQYF. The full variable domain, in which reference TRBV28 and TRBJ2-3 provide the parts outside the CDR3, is DVKVTQSSRYLVKRTGEKVFLECVQDMDHENMFWYRQDPGLGLRLIYFSYDVKMKEKGDIPEGYSVSREKKERFSLILESASTNQTSMYLCASSLRGLSTGSDTQYFGPGTRLTVL.

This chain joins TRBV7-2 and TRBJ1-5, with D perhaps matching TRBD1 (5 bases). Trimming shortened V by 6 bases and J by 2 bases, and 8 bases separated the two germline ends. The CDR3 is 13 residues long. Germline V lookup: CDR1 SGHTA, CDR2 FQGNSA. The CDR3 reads CASREGGNQPQHF. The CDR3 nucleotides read TGTGCCAGCAGGGAAGGGGGCAATCAGCCCCAGCATTTT.

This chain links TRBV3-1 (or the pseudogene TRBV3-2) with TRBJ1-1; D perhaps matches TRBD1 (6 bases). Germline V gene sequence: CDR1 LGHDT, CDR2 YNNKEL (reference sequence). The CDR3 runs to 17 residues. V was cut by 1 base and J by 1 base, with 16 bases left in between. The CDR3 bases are TGTGCCAGCAGCCAAGCTGGGGGGGGCGCAGGGAACACTGAAGCTTTCTTT. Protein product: CASSQAGGGAGNTEAFF.

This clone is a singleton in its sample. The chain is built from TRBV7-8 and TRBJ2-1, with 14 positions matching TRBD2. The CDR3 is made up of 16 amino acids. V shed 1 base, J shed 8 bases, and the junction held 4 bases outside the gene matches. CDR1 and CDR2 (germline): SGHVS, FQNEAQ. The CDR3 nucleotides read TGTGCCAGCAGCTTAGAAGGGACTAGCGGGAGCCATGAGCAGTTCTTC. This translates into CASSLEGTSGSHEQFF.

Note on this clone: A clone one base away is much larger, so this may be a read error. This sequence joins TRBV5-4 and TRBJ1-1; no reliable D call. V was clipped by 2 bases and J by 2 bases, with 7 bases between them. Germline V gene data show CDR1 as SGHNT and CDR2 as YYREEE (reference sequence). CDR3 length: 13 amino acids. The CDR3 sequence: CASSFGRNTEAFF. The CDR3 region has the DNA TGTGCCAGCAGCTTTGGGCGAAACACTGAAGCTTTCTTT.

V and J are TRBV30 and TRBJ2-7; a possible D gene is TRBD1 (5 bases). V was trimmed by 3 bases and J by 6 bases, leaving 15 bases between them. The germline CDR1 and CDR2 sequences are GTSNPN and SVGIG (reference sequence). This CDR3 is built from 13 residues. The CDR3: CAWSPTIQGEQYF. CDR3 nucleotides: TGTGCCTGGAGCCCAACGATCCAGGGCGAGCAGTACTTC.

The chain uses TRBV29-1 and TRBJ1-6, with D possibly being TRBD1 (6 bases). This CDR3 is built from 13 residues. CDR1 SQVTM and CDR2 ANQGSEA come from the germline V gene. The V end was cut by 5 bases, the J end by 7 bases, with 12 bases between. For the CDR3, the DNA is TGCAGCGTTCAAGGGCAGGGGAATTCACCCCTCCACTTT. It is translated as CSVQGQGNSPLHF. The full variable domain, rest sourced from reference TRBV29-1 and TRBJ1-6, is SAVISQKPSRDICQRGTSLTIQCQVDSQVTMMFWYRQQPGQSLTLIATANQGSEATYESGFVIDKFPISRPNLTFSTLTVSNMSPEDSSIYLCSVQGQGNSPLHFGNGTRLTVT.

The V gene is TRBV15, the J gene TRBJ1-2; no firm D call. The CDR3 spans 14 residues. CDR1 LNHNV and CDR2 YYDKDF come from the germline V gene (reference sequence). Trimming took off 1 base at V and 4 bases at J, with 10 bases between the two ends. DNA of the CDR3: TGTGCCACCAGCAGAGTGGAAGGCGGCTATGGCTACACCTTC. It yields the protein CATSRVEGGYGYTF.

The CDR3 DNA is TGTGCCAGCAGTACACAGGGGGCCGTGGGCTACACCTTC. The encoded protein is CASSTQGAVGYTF. The rearrangement links TRBV12-3 or TRBV12-4 to TRBJ1-2; 9 bases are a match to TRBD1. CDR3 length equals 13 residues. V was clipped by 5 bases and J by 8 bases; unmatched bases: 6.

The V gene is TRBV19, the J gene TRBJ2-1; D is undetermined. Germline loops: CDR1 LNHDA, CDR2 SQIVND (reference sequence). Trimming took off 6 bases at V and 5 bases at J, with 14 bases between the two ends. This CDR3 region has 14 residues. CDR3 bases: TGTGCCAGTAGCCCCCGGCACGGAGACAATGAGCAGTTCTTC. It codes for CASSPRHGDNEQFF.

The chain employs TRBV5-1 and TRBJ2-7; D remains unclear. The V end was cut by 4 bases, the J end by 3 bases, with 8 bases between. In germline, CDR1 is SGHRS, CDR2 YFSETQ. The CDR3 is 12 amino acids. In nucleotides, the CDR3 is TGCGCCAGCAGCACCACGAGCTACGAGCAGTACTTC. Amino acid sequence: CASSTTSYEQYF. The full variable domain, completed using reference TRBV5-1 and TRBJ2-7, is KAGVTQTPRYLIKTRGQQVTLSCSPISGHRSVSWYQQTPGQGLQFLFEYFSETQRNKGNFPGRFSGRQFSNSRSEMNVSTLELGDSALYLCASSTTSYEQYFGPGTRLTVT.